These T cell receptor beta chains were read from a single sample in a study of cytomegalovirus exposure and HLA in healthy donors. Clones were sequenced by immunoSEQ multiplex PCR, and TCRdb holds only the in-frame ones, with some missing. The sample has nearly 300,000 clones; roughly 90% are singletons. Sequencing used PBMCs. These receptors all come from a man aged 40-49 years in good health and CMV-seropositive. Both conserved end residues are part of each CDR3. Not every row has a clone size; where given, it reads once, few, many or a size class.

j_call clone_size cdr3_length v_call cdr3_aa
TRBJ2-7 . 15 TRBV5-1 CASSIRQELSYEQYF
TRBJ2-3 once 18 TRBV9 CASSVGAGGSGSTDTQYF
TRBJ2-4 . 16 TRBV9 CASSPGTSGTKNIQYF
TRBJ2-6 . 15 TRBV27 CASSLRTTGANVLTF
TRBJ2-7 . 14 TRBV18 CASSPPTRAGEQYF
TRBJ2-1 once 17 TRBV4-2 CASSQQETSESYNEQFF
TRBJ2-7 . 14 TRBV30 CAWSVSGSSYEQYF
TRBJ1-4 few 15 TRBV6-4 CASSGRREPNEKLFF
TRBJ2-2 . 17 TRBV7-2 CASRNGGGLANTGELFF
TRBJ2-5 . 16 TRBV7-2 CASSLGAGGPSGTQYF
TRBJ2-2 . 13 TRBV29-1 CSVELEGNGELFF
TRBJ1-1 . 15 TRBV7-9 CASRPGVLGNTEAFF
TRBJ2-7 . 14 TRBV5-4 CASSTGTGAYEQYF
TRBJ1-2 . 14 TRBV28 CASSPGDRAGGYTF
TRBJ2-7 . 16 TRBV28 CASSSSTTGTNYEQYF
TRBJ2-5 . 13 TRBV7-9 CASSPWAQETQYF
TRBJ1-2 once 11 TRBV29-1 CSVGQGNGYTF
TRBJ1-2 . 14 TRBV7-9 CSSSLGTDVYGYTF
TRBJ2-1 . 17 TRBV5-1 CASSLGITGGSYNEQFF
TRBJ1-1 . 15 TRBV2 CASSEGGTGGTEAFF
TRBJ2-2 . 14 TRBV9 CASSVRQNTGELFF
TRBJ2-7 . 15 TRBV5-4 CASSDRTSGTDEQYF
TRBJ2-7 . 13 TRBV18 CASSPSASYEQYF
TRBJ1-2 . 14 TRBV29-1 CSAVPGQGYGGYTF
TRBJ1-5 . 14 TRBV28 CASRTGGVGGPQHF
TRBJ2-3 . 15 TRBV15 CATSRGTGLTDTQYF
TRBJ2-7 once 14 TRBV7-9 CASSRRDNSYEQYF
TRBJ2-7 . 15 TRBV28 CASSFLSGSSYEQYF
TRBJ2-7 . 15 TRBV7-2 CASSISRDSDYEQYF
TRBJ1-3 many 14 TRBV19 CASSENRVGNTIYF
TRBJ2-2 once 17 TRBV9 CASSVVPGGRDTGELFF
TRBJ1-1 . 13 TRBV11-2 CASSFQQDTEAFF
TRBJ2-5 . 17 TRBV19 CASSIEGLAGEKETQYF
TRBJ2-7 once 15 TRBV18 CASSPRTSGSVEQYF
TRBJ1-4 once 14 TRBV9 CASSVFATNEKLFF
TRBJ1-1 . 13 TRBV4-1 CASSIEFRAEAFF
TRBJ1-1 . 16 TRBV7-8 CASSLGGTVMNTEAFF
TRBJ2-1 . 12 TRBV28 CASTPGVGVGFF
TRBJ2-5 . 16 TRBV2 CASSVSLGGGQETQYF
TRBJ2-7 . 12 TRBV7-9 CASSPVSYEQYF
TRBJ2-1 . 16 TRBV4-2 CASSQDDSGSMNEQFF
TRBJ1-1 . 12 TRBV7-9 CASSSVTFEAFF
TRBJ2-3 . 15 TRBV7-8 CASSLRTSGTDTQYF
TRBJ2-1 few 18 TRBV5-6 CASTTAGASGSGRNEQFF
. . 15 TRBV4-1 CASSQATSGGYEQYF
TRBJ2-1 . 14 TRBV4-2 CASSQAGSSNEQFF
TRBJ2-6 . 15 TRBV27 CASSSGTSGANVLTF
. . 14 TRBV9 CASSAQGDSYEQYF
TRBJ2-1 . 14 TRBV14 CASSHRSPYNEQFF
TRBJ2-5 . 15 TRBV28 CASSFPGLAEETQYF
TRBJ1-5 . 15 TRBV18 CASSPRQGANQPQHF
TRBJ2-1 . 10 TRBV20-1 CSARAREQFF
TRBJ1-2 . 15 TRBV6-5 CASSYGTRSNYGYTF
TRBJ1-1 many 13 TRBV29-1 CSVARATEGEAFF
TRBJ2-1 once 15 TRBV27 CASTPGGGHYNEQFF
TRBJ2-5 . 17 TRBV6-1 CASSEGLAGTGKETQYF
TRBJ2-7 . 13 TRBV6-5 CATQRGRVLEQYF
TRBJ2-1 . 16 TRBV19 CASSLGGSGVYGEQFF
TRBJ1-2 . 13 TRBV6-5 CASRAQEYYGYTF
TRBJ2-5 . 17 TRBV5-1 CASSLVPGLGLQETQYF